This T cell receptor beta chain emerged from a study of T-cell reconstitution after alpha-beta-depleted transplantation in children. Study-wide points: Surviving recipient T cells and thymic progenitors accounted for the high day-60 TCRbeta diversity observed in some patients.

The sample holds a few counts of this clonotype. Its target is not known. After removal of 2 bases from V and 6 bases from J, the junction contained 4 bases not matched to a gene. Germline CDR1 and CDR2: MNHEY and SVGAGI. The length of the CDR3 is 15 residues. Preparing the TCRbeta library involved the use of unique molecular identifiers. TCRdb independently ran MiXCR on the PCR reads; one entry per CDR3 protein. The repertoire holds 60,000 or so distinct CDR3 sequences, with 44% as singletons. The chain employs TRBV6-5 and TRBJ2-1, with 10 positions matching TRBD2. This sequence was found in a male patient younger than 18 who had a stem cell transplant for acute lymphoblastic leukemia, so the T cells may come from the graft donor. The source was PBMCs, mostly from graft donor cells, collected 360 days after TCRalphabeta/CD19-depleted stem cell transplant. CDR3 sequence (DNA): TGTGCCAGCAGTTACGGGGTAGCGGGGGGCAATGAGCAGTTCTTC. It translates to CASSYGVAGGNEQFF.